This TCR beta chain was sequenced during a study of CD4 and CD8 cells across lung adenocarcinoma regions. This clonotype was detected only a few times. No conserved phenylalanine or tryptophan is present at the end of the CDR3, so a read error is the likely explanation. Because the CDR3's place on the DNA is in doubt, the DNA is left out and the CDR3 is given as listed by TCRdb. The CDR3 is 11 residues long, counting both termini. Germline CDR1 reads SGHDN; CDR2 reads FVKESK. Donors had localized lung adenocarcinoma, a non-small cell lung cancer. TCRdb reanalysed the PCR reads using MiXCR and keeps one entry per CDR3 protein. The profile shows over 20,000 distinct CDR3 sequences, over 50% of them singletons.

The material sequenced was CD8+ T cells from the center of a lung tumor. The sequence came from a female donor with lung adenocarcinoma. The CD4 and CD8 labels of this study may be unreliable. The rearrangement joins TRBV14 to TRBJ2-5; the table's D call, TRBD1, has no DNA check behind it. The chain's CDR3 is CAGSLLGAALL.